This is a list of T cell receptor beta chains from one sample in a study of blood T cell repertoires in COVID-19. Clones were read by immunoSEQ multiplex PCR, and TCRdb kept only the in-frame ones, dropping some. The repertoire holds under 200,000 clones, with nearly 90% as singletons. What was sequenced was peripheral blood. These receptors were collected from a man in his 60s with active or convalescent COVID-19. Both conserved end residues are part of each CDR3. D genes are given only for firm matches. Size is stated for part of the rows, as once, few or many counts, or as a class when the clone is expanded.

>NA|TRBV24-1|TRBJ1-1|NA
CATSDFGGETNTEAFF
TGTGCCACCAGTGATTTCGGGGGAGAGACGAACACTGAAGCTTTCTTT
>NA|TRBV5-6|TRBJ1-3|TRBD1
CASRPQGARRNTIYF
TGTGCCAGCAGACCGCAGGGGGCTAGGAGAAACACCATATATTTT
>NA|TRBV5-1|TRBJ1-1|TRBD1
CASSLQGGTEAFF
TGCGCCAGCAGCTTACAGGGGGGTACTGAAGCTTTCTTT
>NA|TRBV27|TRBJ1-3|NA
CASSLSIPGRSGNTIYF
TGTGCCAGCAGTTTATCGATCCCAGGCCGTTCTGGAAACACCATATATTTT
>many|TRBV19|TRBJ1-5|NA
CASSISPTPNQPQHF
TGTGCCAGTAGTATTAGTCCGACACCGAATCAGCCCCAGCATTTT
>once|TRBV12-3/TRBV12-4|TRBJ1-2|TRBD1
CASSGTGLYSYTF
TGTGCCAGCAGCGGGACAGGGTTATATAGCTACACCTTC
>NA|TRBV12-3/TRBV12-4|TRBJ1-2|NA
CASRDTNYGYTF
TGTGCCAGCAGGGACACAAACTATGGCTACACCTTC
>NA|TRBV7-9|TRBJ1-3|TRBD1
CASSLEGAGQSSGNTIYF
TGTGCCAGCAGCTTAGAGGGGGCAGGACAGAGCTCTGGAAACACCATATATTTT
>NA|TRBV9|TRBJ1-3|NA
CASSARGGQGNTIYF
TGTGCCAGCAGCGCCCGGGGGGGGCAAGGAAACACCATATATTTT
>NA|TRBV9|TRBJ2-5|TRBD2
CASSPSLAGEQETQYF
TGTGCCAGCAGCCCATCTCTAGCGGGAGAACAAGAGACCCAGTACTTC
>NA|TRBV5-1|TRBJ2-1|NA
CASSLGRGVYNEQFF
TGCGCCAGCAGCTTGGGCAGGGGCGTCTACAATGAGCAGTTCTTC
>NA|TRBV15|TRBJ2-1|NA
CATSSPRVPYNEQFF
TGTGCCACCAGCAGCCCCCGGGTCCCCTACAATGAGCAGTTCTTC
>once|TRBV18|TRBJ1-4|NA
CASSPPAEEKLFF
TGTGCCAGCTCACCACCGGCGGAAGAAAAACTGTTTTTT
>NA|TRBV5-4|TRBJ2-7|TRBD2
CASSLGGGNLYEQYF
TGTGCCAGCAGCTTGGGGGGGGGAAACCTCTACGAGCAGTACTTC
>NA|TRBV24-1|TRBJ2-1|TRBD1
CATSDPGQGHHNEQFF
TGTGCCACCAGTGACCCGGGACAGGGTCACCACAATGAGCAGTTCTTC
>NA|TRBV12-3/TRBV12-4|TRBJ1-1|NA
CASSPPRTEAFF
TGTGCCAGCAGTCCACCGAGGACTGAAGCTTTCTTT
>NA|TRBV7-3|TRBJ2-1|NA
CASSWQGEDEQFF
TGTGCCAGCAGCTGGCAGGGTGAGGATGAGCAGTTCTTC
>NA|TRBV6-1|TRBJ1-2|NA
CASSEGRLYGYTF
TGTGCCAGCAGTGAAGGCAGGCTCTATGGCTACACCTTC
>NA|TRBV6-4|TRBJ1-1|NA
CASSDPPREESTEAFF
TGTGCCAGCAGTGATCCCCCCAGGGAAGAGAGCACTGAAGCTTTCTTT
>NA|TRBV7-9|TRBJ2-7|TRBD1
CASSLDYAGQGAREQYF
TGTGCCAGCAGCTTAGATTACGCCGGGCAGGGGGCTCGCGAGCAGTACTTC
>NA|TRBV19|TRBJ1-1|TRBD1
CASSSGRGSEAFF
TGTGCCAGTAGTTCCGGCAGGGGGTCTGAAGCTTTCTTT